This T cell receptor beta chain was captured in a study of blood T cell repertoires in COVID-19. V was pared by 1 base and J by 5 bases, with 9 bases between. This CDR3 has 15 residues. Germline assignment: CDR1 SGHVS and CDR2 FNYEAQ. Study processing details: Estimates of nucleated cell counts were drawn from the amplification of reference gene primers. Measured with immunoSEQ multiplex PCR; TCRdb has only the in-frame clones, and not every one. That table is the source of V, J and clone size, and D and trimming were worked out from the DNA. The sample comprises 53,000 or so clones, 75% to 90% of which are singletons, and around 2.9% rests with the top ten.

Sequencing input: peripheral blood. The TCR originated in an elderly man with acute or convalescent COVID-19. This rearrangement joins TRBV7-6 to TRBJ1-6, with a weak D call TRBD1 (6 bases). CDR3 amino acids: CASSLEGHHNSPLHF. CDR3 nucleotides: TGTGCCAGCAGCTTAGAGGGACACCATAATTCACCCCTCCACTTT.